This T cell receptor beta chain was identified in a study of blood T cell repertoires in COVID-19. Study-wide context: Spain, Italy and the United States supplied samples that represented acute and convalescent COVID-19.

Original processing methods: The assay estimated nucleated cells by amplifying reference gene primers. The data were produced by immunoSEQ multiplex PCR, yet TCRdb's version contains in-frame clones alone and is incomplete. For V, J and clone size, that table is used; D and trimming come from the DNA. The table has about 220,000 clones, around 83% seen once; the top ten hold approximately 6.5%. V shed 0 bases, J shed 2 bases, and the junction held 2 bases outside the gene matches. Germline CDR1 and CDR2: SGDLS and YYNGEE. The CDR3 contains 15 residues. Enrolled through a virtual design, the participants were between roughly 18 and 90 years of age and came from 24 US areas. All recovered Cohort 3 donors got two negative PCRs, got clearance, or saw symptom resolution.

The chain couples TRBV9 to TRBJ2-3; 8 bases agree with TRBD2. The sample consisted of PBMCs or T cells enriched from blood (not recorded which). This clonotype originated in a middle-aged woman who had recovered from COVID-19. The CDR3 DNA reads TGTGCCAGCAGCGTAGTTAGCGGGACCACAGATACGCAGTATTTT. Protein: CASSVVSGTTDTQYF.